This record covers a single T cell receptor (beta chain). Its antigen remains unidentified. These data are taken from a study of cytomegalovirus exposure and HLA in healthy donors. Points from the study as a whole: Cytomegalovirus association was listed for 164 TCR beta chains. Across donors, most TCRs were seen rarely, yet some public ones were widespread. Among the most significant clusters, several appeared linked to common viral pathogens in a later analysis.

Primers for the PCR totalled 60 Vbeta and 13 Jbeta. Profiling relied on immunoSEQ multiplex PCR, and the TCRdb table lists in-frame clones only, not all of them. The sample holds some 150,000 clones, over 60% seen once. Germline loops: CDR1 SGHDT, CDR2 YYEEEE. The CDR3 is made up of 14 amino acids. V gave up 3 bases and J gave up 6 bases; unmatched junction bases: 6. This clonotype was obtained from a woman aged 40 to 50 in good health and CMV-seronegative. The rearrangement uses TRBV5-6 and TRBJ2-7, with 10 bases identical to TRBD1. Sequencing was done on a sample of PBMCs. The CDR3 spells CASSSRDRGAEQYF. The CDR3 region has the DNA TGTGCCAGCAGCTCGAGGGACAGGGGTGCCGAGCAGTACTTC.